This TCR beta chain came from a study of response to subunit inactivated influenza vaccine. Findings and limits, study-wide: Authors suggested each seasonal flu vaccination may recruit only limited numbers of new T cells.

TCRdb passed the RT-PCR reads through MiXCR, listing each CDR3 protein once. This table has some 500,000 distinct CDR3 sequences, less than 30% appearing once. Points on this clonotype: Antigen unknown.

Here the sequenced sample was CD4+ T cells sorted from PBMCs, taken around 5 days after vaccination. This clonotype was sampled from a middle-aged man who received an inactivated influenza vaccine.

The CDR3 region is CASSPTSGRGTGELFF. CDR3 nucleotides: TGTGCCAGCAGTCCGACTAGCGGGAGGGGAACCGGGGAGCTGTTTTTT. This chain uses TRBV2 with TRBJ2-2; 14 bases agree with TRBD2. J was trimmed by 5 bases and V by 5 bases; bases with no gene match: 4. The V gene's germline CDR1 is SNHLY and CDR2 FYNNEI. The CDR3 spans 16 residues.